This T cell receptor beta chain is drawn from a study of shared clonotypes between healthy human individuals. Study summary: Donors were a couple of women and three men aged 18 to 49. Each donor's CD4 naive and CD4 memory cells filled three plates apiece, CD8 naive two, and CD8 memory one.

Donors included only healthy HIV-negative adults lacking recent acute infections or vaccinations. For this clone: Its antigen is undetermined. Within the sample, other DNA sequences also encode this same CDR3.

Whole-study results and caveats: Some naive CD4 clonotypes, roughly 5%, turned up in common across a few donors.

Germline CDR1 SGHRS, CDR2 YFSETQ. V dropped 0 bases and J dropped 4 bases, with 11 bases sitting between them. This CDR3 comprises 15 residues. The data were produced by immunoSEQ multiplex PCR, yet TCRdb's version contains in-frame clones alone and is incomplete. Among around 1.1 million clones, about 80% were seen once, and the ten largest hold 0.89%. Source material: memory CD4+ T cells from PBMCs. Subset denoted: CD45RA-negative fraction. The sequence came from a young man in good health. Some clones in this sample may be carry-over from other donors' samples. The genes are TRBV5-1 and TRBJ1-5; D is possibly TRBD1 (5 bases). The CDR3 loop is CASSLGVDSNQPQHF. The CDR3 DNA reads as TGCGCCAGCAGCTTGGGGGTTGACAGTAATCAGCCCCAGCATTTT.